The 15 T cell receptor beta chains presented below share a single source sample, sequenced in a study of early T cells in non-severe SARS-CoV-2 infection. TCRdb ran MiXCR on the 5' RACE reads and lists one entry per CDR3 protein. The sample includes approximately 62,000 distinct CDR3 sequences, roughly 12% of them seen just once. Specimen: whole blood. The receptors here all came from an adult who was a healthcare worker with PCR-confirmed SARS-CoV-2 infection or an uninfected control (not recorded which).

This clonotype was detected ten times or more. The chain combines TRBV29-1 with TRBJ2-5, with TRBD1 matching 8 bases. CDR1 and CDR2 (germline): SQVTM, ANQGSEA. The CDR3 runs to 12 residues. Trimming took 7 bases from V and 5 from J; bases not matched to a gene: 6. The CDR3 protein is CSERTGSETQYF. DNA of the CDR3: TGCAGCGAGCGGACAGGGTCCGAGACCCAGTACTTC.

By share, this clonotype ranks as large. V and J are TRBV18 and TRBJ1-1, with D uncertain. The CDR3 spans 11 residues. V was trimmed by 3 bases and J by 11 bases, leaving 10 bases between them. Germline CDR1 KGHSH, CDR2 LQKENI. CDR3 amino acids: CASSPQTAAFF. CDR3 nucleotides: TGTGCCAGCTCACCCCAGACGGCGGCTTTCTTT.

This clonotype has only a few counts. J is TRBJ2-2 and V is TRBV20-1, with D possibly being TRBD2 (6 bases). The CDR3 is 16 residues long. CDR1 is DFQATT, CDR2 SNEGSKA, per germline (reference sequence). Deletions cut 0 bases from V and 4 bases from J, with 15 bases between. CDR3 sequence: CSAREKASVSTGELFF. The CDR3 region has the DNA TGCAGTGCTAGAGAAAAGGCTAGCGTGAGCACCGGGGAGCTGTTTTTT.

The chain combines TRBV5-1 with TRBJ2-7; D is ambiguous. V lost 4 bases and J 2 bases, leaving 19 bases between the germline ends. Germline values: CDR1 SGHRS, CDR2 YFSETQ. CDR3 size: 16 residues. The CDR3 sequence: CASSKVASPDPYEQYF. In DNA form, the CDR3 reads TGCGCCAGCAGCAAAGTCGCATCTCCAGACCCCTACGAGCAGTACTTC.

The chain employs TRBV18 and TRBJ1-2; TRBD1 matches 8 bases. Germline CDR1 and CDR2: KGHSH and LQKENI. This CDR3 has 17 residues. V was pared by 0 bases and J by 6 bases, with 12 bases of the junction left unmatched. The DNA for the CDR3 is TGTGCCAGCTCACCACCGTCCCGTACAGGGGGGGATGATGGCTACACCTTC. Translated: CASSPPSRTGGDDGYTF. The whole variable domain, remainder taken from reference TRBV18 and TRBJ1-2, is NAGVMQNPRHLVRRRGQEARLRCSPMKGHSHVYWYRQLPEEGLKFMVYLQKENIIDESGMPKERFSAEFPKEGPSILRIQQVVRGDSAAYFCASSPPSRTGGDDGYTFGSGTRLTVV.

This clonotype was found a few times. This chain uses TRBV7-8 with TRBJ2-1; possible D gene TRBD2, 5 bases. The CDR3 is 16 amino acids. V was trimmed by 5 bases and J by 4 bases, leaving 18 bases between them. Germline V lookup: CDR1 SGHVS, CDR2 FQNEAQ. This CDR3 is CASSPGRERRYNEQFF. The CDR3 DNA sequence: TGTGCCAGCAGCCCCGGTAGGGAGAGACGGTACAATGAGCAGTTCTTC.

The chain couples TRBV28 to TRBJ2-2; 7 bases map to TRBD1. The CDR3 length is 14 residues. Germline V gene sequence: CDR1 MDHEN, CDR2 SYDVKM. J lost 5 bases, V lost 8 bases, and 8 bases had no gene match. CDR3 amino acids: CASRDSRYTGELFF. CDR3 sequence (DNA): TGTGCCAGCCGGGACAGTCGTTATACCGGGGAGCTGTTTTTT.

This clonotype has more than one count but fewer than ten. This chain connects TRBV11-2 to TRBJ2-2; weak D call: TRBD1 (6 bases). This CDR3 is built from 15 residues. V was pared by 6 bases and J by 2 bases, with 13 bases between. CDR1 SGHAT and CDR2 FQNNGV come from the germline V gene. CDR3 sequence: CASSRDIRNTGELFF. The CDR3, as DNA: TGTGCCAGCAGTAGGGACATAAGAAACACCGGGGAGCTGTTTTTT.

This chain connects TRBV27 to TRBJ1-5; D perhaps matches TRBD1 (6 bases). In germline, CDR1 is MNHEY, CDR2 SMNVEV (reference sequence). Trimming cost V 8 bases and J 4 bases, with 15 bases left between them. The CDR3 contains 14 residues. In DNA, the CDR3 is TGTGCCAGCTGTCCGGGACACGGGAATCAGCCCCAGCATTTT. As protein: CASCPGHGNQPQHF.

There are a few counts of this clonotype. This rearrangement joins TRBV24-1 to TRBJ2-6; D is uncertain. V shed 4 bases and J shed 0 bases, with 6 bases lying between them. Germline CDR1 is KGHDR and CDR2 is SFDVKD. CDR3 size: 15 residues. The CDR3 DNA reads TGTGCCACCAGTGACTACAGCTCTGGGGCCAACGTCCTGACTTTC. Amino acids: CATSDYSSGANVLTF.

This clonotype was detected a few times. V gene TRBV7-2 combines with J gene TRBJ2-6; TRBD1 might be the D (5 bases). This CDR3 is built from 13 residues. V was shortened by 4 bases and J by 9 bases, with 10 bases between the two germline ends. Germline CDR1 reads SGHTA; CDR2 reads FQGNSA. The CDR3 coding sequence is TGTGCCAGCAGCTCCAGACAGATCAACGTCCTGACTTTC. This encodes CASSSRQINVLTF. The whole variable domain, remainder taken from reference TRBV7-2 and TRBJ2-6, is GAGVSQSPSNKVTEKGKDVELRCDPISGHTALYWYRQSLGQGLEFLIYFQGNSAPDKSGLPSDRFSAERTGGSVSTLTIQRTQQEDSAVYLCASSSRQINVLTFGAGSRLTVL.

This clonotype was detected ten times or more. The gene calls are TRBV7-6 and TRBJ2-6; no clear D gene. CDR1 SGHVS and CDR2 FNYEAQ come from the germline V gene. The CDR3 totals 15 residues. The ends were cut back, 4 bases at V and 0 bases at J, with 7 bases in the middle. The CDR3 coding sequence is TGTGCCAGCAGCTCCCCGGGCTCTGGGGCCAACGTCCTGACTTTC. This encodes CASSSPGSGANVLTF.

This clonotype was detected ten times or more. The chain is built from TRBV7-2 and TRBJ2-5, with D hard to call. CDR3 length: 12 amino acids. Germline CDR1 reads SGHTA; CDR2 reads FQGNSA. Trimming took 5 bases from V and 2 from J, leaving 6 bases between them. This CDR3 reads CASSPAQETQYF. The CDR3 bases are TGTGCCAGCAGCCCCGCTCAAGAGACCCAGTACTTC.

This clonotype was recorded at least ten times. The rearrangement uses TRBV7-9 and TRBJ2-1; D possibly corresponds to TRBD2 (6 bases). Trimming stripped 1 base from V and 3 bases from J, with 10 bases between. CDR3 length equals 15 residues. Germline-derived CDR1 and CDR2 are SEHNR and FQNEAQ (reference sequence). CDR3 nucleotide sequence: TGTGCCAGCAGCTTAGGCAATAGCGGCTACAATGAGCAGTTCTTC. Translated, it gives CASSLGNSGYNEQFF.

V and J are TRBV7-9 and TRBJ2-1; TRBD2 matches at 7 bases. Germline CDR1 is SEHNR and CDR2 is FQNEAQ (reference sequence). The CDR3 totals 16 residues. After removal of 3 bases from V and 7 bases from J, the junction contained 12 bases not matched to a gene. The CDR3 DNA is TGTGCCAGCAGCTTCCGAACGGTAGCGGGTCTGAATGAGCAGTTCTTC. Encoded protein: CASSFRTVAGLNEQFF. Full variable domain (outside the CDR3, taken from reference TRBV7-9 and TRBJ2-1): DTGVSQNPRHKITKRGQNVTFRCDPISEHNRLYWYRQTLGQGPEFLTYFQNEAQLEKSRLLSDRFSAERPKGSFSTLEIQRTEQGDSAMYLCASSFRTVAGLNEQFFGPGTRLTVL.